This TCR beta chain was identified in a study of sequential checkpoint blockade in melanoma. Treatment indicated: randomized to nivolumab then ipilimumab (arm A) or the reverse (arm B). Patients had received no earlier DNA-damaging chemotherapy. PBMC sorting kept live CD3+CD8+ cells without CD19 or CD56. Generated by immunoSEQ multiplex PCR, the TCRdb table keeps only in-frame clones and is missing some. The sample comprises approximately 12,000 clones, approximately 63% of which are singletons, and about a quarter rests with the top ten. The TCR sequence derives from a human donor with melanoma. Sequenced here: CD8+ T cells sorted from blood (inferred from file names), sampled from a patient given nivolumab and ipilimumab in sequence.

The DNA for the CDR3 is TGCGCCAGCAGCGAGCTGGGGACAGGGGCAGATACGCAGTATTTT. It yields the protein CASSELGTGADTQYF. The chain links TRBV5-1 to TRBJ2-3; 10 bases agree with TRBD1. J lost 4 bases, V lost 4 bases, and 6 bases had no gene match. This CDR3 contains 15 residues. Germline V gene lookup returns CDR1 SGHRS and CDR2 YFSETQ.